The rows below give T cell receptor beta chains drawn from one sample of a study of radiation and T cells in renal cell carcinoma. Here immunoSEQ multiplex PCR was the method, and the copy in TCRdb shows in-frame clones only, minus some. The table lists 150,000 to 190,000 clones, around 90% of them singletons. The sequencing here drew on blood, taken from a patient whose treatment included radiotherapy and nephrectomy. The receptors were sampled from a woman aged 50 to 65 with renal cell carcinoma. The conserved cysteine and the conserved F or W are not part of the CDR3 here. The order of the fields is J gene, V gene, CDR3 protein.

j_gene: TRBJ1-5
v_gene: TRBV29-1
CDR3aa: SVEDAGGNQPQH

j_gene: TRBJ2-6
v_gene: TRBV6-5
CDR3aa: ASSPHSSGANVLT

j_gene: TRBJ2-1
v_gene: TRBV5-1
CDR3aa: ASSLDASSGGNEQF

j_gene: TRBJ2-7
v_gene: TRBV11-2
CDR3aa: ASSLERGPSYEQY

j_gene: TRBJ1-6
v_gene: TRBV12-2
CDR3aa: ASRLQGLSNSPLH

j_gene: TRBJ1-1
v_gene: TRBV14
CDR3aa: ASSQLTGVSTEAF

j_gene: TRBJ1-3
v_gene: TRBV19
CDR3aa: ASNSGQKGNTIY

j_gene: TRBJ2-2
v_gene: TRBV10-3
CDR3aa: AISDEGLGTGELF

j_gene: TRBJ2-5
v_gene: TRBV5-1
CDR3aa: ASSFEDRGRETQY

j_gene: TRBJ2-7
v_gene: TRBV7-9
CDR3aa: ASSWGQGDVDEQY

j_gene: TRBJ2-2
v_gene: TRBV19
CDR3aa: ASPAGSTGELF

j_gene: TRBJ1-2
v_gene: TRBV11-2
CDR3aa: ASSAGLFRRYGYT

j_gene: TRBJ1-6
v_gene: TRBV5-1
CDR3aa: ASSLVPGISNSPLH

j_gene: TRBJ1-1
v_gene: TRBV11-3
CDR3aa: ASSSPGQGAGEAF

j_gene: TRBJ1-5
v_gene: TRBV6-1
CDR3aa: ASVPVWGQPQH

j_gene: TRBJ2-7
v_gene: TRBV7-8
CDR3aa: ASSLAGDPYEQY

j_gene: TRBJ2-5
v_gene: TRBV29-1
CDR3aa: SVSLGGGNQETQY

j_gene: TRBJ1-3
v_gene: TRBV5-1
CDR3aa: ASSLETGNGNTIY

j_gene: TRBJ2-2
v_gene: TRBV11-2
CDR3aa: ASSRVGGTDTGELF

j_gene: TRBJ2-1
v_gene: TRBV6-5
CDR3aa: ASRSGQGRGEQF

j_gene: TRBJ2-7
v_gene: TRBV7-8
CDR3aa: ASSPGLAGYEQY

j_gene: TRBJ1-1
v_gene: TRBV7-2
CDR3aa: ASSRQGPYTEAF

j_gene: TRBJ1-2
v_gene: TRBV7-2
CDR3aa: ASSLRPTYPYGYT

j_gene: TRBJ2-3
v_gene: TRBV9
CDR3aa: ASSVVPGADTQY

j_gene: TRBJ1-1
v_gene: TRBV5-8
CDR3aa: ASKHSGGGTEAF

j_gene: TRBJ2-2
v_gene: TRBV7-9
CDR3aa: ASSRQDSNTGELF

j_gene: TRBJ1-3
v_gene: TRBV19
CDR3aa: ASSKVTSGNTIY

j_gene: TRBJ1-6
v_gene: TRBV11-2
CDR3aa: ASSESGWSSYNSPLH

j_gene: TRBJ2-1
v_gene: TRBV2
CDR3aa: ASSLWRGGPLLPNEQF

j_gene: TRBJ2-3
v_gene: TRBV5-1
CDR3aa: ASSEGSGTDTQY

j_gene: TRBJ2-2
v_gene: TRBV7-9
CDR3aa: ASSSPGLDTVTGELF

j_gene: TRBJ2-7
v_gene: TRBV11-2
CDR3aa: ASSLGGTGQGEQY

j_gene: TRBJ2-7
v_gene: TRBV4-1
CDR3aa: ASSQATRRTYEQY

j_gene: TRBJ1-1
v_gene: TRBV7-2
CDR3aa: ASSLDRGKGEAF

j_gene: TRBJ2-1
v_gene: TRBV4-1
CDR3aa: ASSQGALGDYEQF

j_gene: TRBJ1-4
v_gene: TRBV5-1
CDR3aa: ASSPRTDPNEKLF

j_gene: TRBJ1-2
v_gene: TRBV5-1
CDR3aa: ASSLVGGDGYT

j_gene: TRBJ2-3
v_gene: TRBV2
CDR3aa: ASGLASGGTDTQY

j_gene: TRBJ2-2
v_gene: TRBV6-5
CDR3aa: ASSPGGSTGELF

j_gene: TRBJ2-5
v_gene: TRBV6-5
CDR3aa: ASSGTVQETQY

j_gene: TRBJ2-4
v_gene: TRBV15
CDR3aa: ATSKNRAGDIQY

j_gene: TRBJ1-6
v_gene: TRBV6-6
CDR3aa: ASSWGQGNSPLH

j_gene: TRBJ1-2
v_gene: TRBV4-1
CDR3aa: ASSQEPPPEGYGYT

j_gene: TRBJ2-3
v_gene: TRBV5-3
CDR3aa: ARTQTSGAPTDTQY

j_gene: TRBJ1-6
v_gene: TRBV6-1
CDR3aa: ATPATSNSPLH

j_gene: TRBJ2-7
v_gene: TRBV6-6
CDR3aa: ASSPPGQGNEQY

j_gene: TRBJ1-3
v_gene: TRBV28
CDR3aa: ASSLDRDWKHWD

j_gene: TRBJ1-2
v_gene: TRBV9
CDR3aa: ASSPQPTDNWGGYT

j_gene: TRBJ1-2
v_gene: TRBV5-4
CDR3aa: ASSLVTGEGGYT

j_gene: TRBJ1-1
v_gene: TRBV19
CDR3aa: ASSIAETEAF

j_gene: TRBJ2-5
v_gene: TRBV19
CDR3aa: ASSWQGEETQY

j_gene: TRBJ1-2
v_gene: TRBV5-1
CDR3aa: ASSLKGGWTNYGYT

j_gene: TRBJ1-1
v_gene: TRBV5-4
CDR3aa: ASTNRKNTEAF

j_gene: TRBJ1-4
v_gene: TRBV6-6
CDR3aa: ASSSDRDEKLF

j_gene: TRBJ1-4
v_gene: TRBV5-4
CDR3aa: ASSLEGGNEKLF

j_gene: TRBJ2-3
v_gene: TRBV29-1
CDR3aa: SVESGGADTQY

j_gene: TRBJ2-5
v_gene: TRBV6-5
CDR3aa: ASSRLGYETQY

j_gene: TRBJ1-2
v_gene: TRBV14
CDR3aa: ASSKNRNNYGYT

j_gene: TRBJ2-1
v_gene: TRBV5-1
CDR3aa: ASSVAGYSDEQF

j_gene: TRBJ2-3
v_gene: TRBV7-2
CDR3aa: ASSTRPGRDTQY